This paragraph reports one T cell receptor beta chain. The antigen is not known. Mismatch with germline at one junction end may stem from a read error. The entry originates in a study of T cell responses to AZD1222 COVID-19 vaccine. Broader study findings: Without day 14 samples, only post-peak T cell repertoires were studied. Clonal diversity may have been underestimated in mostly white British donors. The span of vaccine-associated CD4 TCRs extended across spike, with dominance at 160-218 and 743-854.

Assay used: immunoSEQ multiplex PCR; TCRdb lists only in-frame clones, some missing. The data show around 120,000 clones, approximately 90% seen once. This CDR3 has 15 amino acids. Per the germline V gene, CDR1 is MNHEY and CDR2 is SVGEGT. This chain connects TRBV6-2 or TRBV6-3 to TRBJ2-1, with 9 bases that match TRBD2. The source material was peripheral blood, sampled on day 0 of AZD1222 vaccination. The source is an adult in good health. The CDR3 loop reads CASNYPSGAYDEQFF. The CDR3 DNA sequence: TGTGCCAGCAATTACCCTAGCGGGGCTTATGATGAGCAGTTCTTC.